The clone carrying this TCR beta chain was seen a handful of times. The antigen is undetermined. The source of the sample is a study of CD8 T cells in ankylosing spondylitis. Study-wide findings and caveats: Characteristic of ankylosing spondylitis blood, it appeared, was a TCR beta motif comprising several highly homologous variants. Reportedly, significant enrichment of disease-linked clones occurred in matched ankylosing spondylitis synovial fluid.

Generation of TCR beta libraries employed quantitative 5'-RACE incorporating molecular barcodes. Via MiXCR, TCRdb re-called the 5' RACE reads, giving one row per CDR3 protein. The sample includes about 510,000 distinct CDR3 sequences, roughly 5% seen only once; the top ten take 3% to 4%. Germline-derived CDR1 and CDR2 are MNHEY and SMNVEV (reference sequence). Unmatched junction bases numbered 7, after V lost 6 bases and J lost 4 bases. This CDR3 contains 15 residues. Sequenced material: blood, either unsorted or a sorted T cell fraction (not recorded which). The chain combines TRBV27 with TRBJ2-1; 9 bases are shared with TRBD1. The source of this sequence is a male donor with ankylosing spondylitis. CDR3 region: CASRWTGAGYNEQFF. CDR3 DNA: TGTGCCAGCAGATGGACAGGGGCAGGTTACAATGAGCAGTTCTTC.